A selection of T cell receptor beta chains follows, all from one sample in a study of regulatory T cells in long-lasting Graves disease. TCRdb reprocessed the multiplex PCR reads with MiXCR, giving one entry per CDR3 protein. Of roughly 400,000 distinct CDR3 sequences detected, about a sixth appear once; the ten largest clones hold approximately 22%. These data were likewise used in another study, on T cells in Graves' hyperthyroidism and ophthalmopathy.

This material consisted of peripheral blood mononuclear cells (PBMCs), taken at new diagnosis, from a patient treated with antithyroid drugs. These receptors all stem from a woman aged 18 to 35 with Graves disease. CDR3s include the opening cysteine and the closing phenylalanine or tryptophan. A D gene is named only where the DNA matches it firmly. Rows give clone size only sometimes, using once, few, many, or a class for an expanded clone.

>TRBD1|.|TRBV12-3/TRBV12-4|TRBJ2-2
CASSFSTGGSGELFF
TGTGCCAGCAGTTTTTCAACAGGGGGTTCCGGGGAGCTGTTTTTT
>TRBD2|few|TRBV10-3|TRBJ2-3
CAISEPSGRSTDTQYF
TGTGCCATCAGTGAGCCGAGCGGGAGGAGCACAGATACGCAGTATTTT
>.|few|TRBV7-9|TRBJ2-5
CASSCLLLDCAQYF
TGTGCCAGCAGCTGCCTCCTACTCGATTGTGCCCAGTACTTC
>.|many|TRBV29-1|TRBJ2-3
CSVVGPTLHTDTQYF
TGCAGCGTTGTGGGGCCGACATTGCACACAGATACGCAGTATTTT
>.|.|TRBV10-3|TRBJ1-4
CAISVGADEKLFF
TGTGCCATCAGTGTAGGGGCCGATGAAAAACTGTTTTTT
>TRBD2|.|TRBV27|TRBJ2-1
CASRTSWMRNEQFF
TGTGCCAGCCGGACTAGCTGGATGCGGAATGAGCAGTTCTTC
>.|few|TRBV7-8|TRBJ2-5
CASSLMVDRAQETQYF
TGTGCCAGCAGCTTAATGGTCGACAGAGCACAAGAGACCCAGTACTTC
>TRBD1|.|TRBV20-1|TRBJ1-5
CSAIGQGGNQPQHF
TGCAGTGCTATCGGACAGGGTGGCAATCAGCCCCAGCATTTT
>TRBD1|many|TRBV2|TRBJ1-2
CAGGRRTGDYGYTF
TGTGCCGGAGGCCGGAGGACAGGTGACTATGGCTACACCTTC
>TRBD2|many|TRBV20-1|TRBJ2-3
CSANSGTNTDTQYF
TGCAGTGCGAACTCCGGGACTAACACAGATACGCAGTATTTT
>.|.|TRBV5-1|TRBJ2-4
CASSYSGSENIQYF
TGTGCCAGCAGTTATTCAGGGTCGGAAAACATTCAGTACTTC
>TRBD2|many|TRBV7-2|TRBJ2-5
CASSSGGLAGVQETQYF
TGTGCCAGCAGCTCCGGGGGACTAGCGGGAGTCCAAGAGACCCAGTACTTC
>.|few|TRBV20-1|TRBJ2-1
CSAIRQGPSSYNEQSF
TGCAGTGCAATCCGACAAGGGCCGAGCTCCTACAATGAGCAGTCCTTC
>TRBD1|few|TRBV4-2|TRBJ2-1
CASSRQGGYNEQFF
TGTGCCAGCAGTAGACAGGGGGGCTACAATGAGCAGTTCTTC
>.|.|TRBV7-9|TRBJ2-7
CASSLRTIGLSYEQYF
TGTGCCAGCAGCTTAAGGACTATCGGGCTCTCCTACGAGCAGTACTTC
>.|many|TRBV27|TRBJ2-3
CASSRDWGTDTQYF
TGTGCCAGCAGTCGGGATTGGGGGACAGATACGCAGTATTTT
>TRBD2|.|TRBV4-1|TRBJ2-1
CASSQVIEREGEQFF
TGCGCCAGCAGCCAAGTAATTGAGCGGGAGGGTGAGCAGTTCTTC
>.|.|TRBV11-2|TRBJ2-3
CASSSYDTQYF
TGTGCCAGCAGCTCCTACGATACGCAGTATTTT
>.|.|TRBV12-3/TRBV12-4|TRBJ2-5
CASSPRRHQETQYF
TGTGCCAGCAGTCCGAGGAGGCACCAAGAGACCCAGTACTTC
>.|once|TRBV3-1|TRBJ2-3
CASIDSTDTQYF
TGTGCCAGCATAGACAGCACAGATACGCAGTATTTT
>.|.|TRBV5-6|TRBJ2-6
CASSLIEGAGANVLTF
TGTGCCAGCAGCTTGATCGAGGGGGCTGGGGCCAACGTCCTGACTTTC
>TRBD2|many|TRBV5-1|TRBJ2-7
CASSLTSGRYEQYF
TGCGCCAGCAGCTTGACTAGCGGGAGGTACGAGCAGTACTTC
>TRBD1|many|TRBV7-3|TRBJ2-5
CASSRTGGSVETQYF
TGTGCCAGCAGTCGGACAGGGGGCTCGGTGGAGACCCAGTACTTC
>TRBD2|few|TRBV6-2/TRBV6-3|TRBJ2-2
CASSSTSGRSGELFF
TGTGCCAGCAGTTCGACTAGCGGGAGATCCGGGGAGCTGTTTTTT
>TRBD2|many|TRBV28|TRBJ2-3
CASSQLAGLSTDTQYF
TGTGCCAGCAGTCAACTAGCGGGACTAAGCACAGATACGCAGTATTTT
>.|many|TRBV12-3/TRBV12-4|TRBJ2-5
CASSFRRAGETQYF
TGTGCCAGCAGTTTCCGCAGGGCGGGCGAGACCCAGTACTTC
>TRBD2|.|TRBV13|TRBJ2-1
CASSSLPSGINEQFF
TGTGCCAGCAGCTCCCTACCTAGCGGGATCAATGAGCAGTTCTTC
>.|many|TRBV28|TRBJ1-1
CASGPTPNTEAFF
TGTGCCAGCGGTCCCACCCCGAACACTGAAGCTTTCTTT
>.|.|TRBV11-3|TRBJ2-5
CASSLEDSGQETQYF
TGTGCCAGCAGCTTAGAAGACAGTGGCCAAGAGACCCAGTACTTC
>.|many|TRBV10-3|TRBJ1-1
CAISASTGNTEAFF
TGTGCCATCAGTGCATCCACAGGGAACACTGAAGCTTTCTTT
>.|few|TRBV30|TRBJ1-2
CAWSEPSRWDYGYTF
TGTGCCTGGAGTGAGCCCTCTCGCTGGGACTATGGCTACACCTTC
>.|once|TRBV28|TRBJ2-1
CASSTGLGYNEQFF
TGTGCCAGCAGCACGGGGCTAGGTTACAATGAGCAGTTCTTC
>.|.|TRBV5-1|TRBJ1-3
CASRGISGNTIYF
TGCGCCAGCAGAGGGATTAGTGGAAACACCATATATTTT
>.|few|TRBV9|TRBJ1-6
CASSVDGFDSPLHF
TGTGCCAGCAGCGTAGACGGGTTCGATTCACCCCTCCACTTT
>TRBD1|.|TRBV3-1|TRBJ2-3
CASSQGDRDHTDTQYF
TGTGCCAGCAGCCAAGGAGACAGGGACCACACAGATACGCAGTATTTT
>TRBD2|many|TRBV11-2|TRBJ2-7
CASSLVAGRAFYEQYF
TGTGCCAGCAGCTTAGTGGCCGGGAGGGCCTTTTACGAGCAGTACTTC
>.|few|TRBV5-8|TRBJ2-4
CASSFTGLAKNIQYF
TGTGCCAGCAGCTTTACAGGGCTAGCCAAAAACATTCAGTACTTC
>.|many|TRBV5-1|TRBJ2-3
CASSQTDSFPDTQYF
TGCGCCAGCAGCCAAACTGACTCGTTTCCAGATACGCAGTATTTT
>.|.|TRBV6-1|TRBJ1-2
CASSESGSGYTF
TGTGCCAGCAGTGAGTCAGGGAGTGGCTACACCTTC
>TRBD2|many|TRBV24-1|TRBJ2-3
CATSSTSKADTQYF
TGTGCCACCAGTTCGACTAGCAAGGCAGATACGCAGTATTTT
>TRBD1|few|TRBV6-2/TRBV6-3|TRBJ1-2
CASSPGTGASGYTF
TGTGCCAGCAGCCCCGGGACAGGGGCGAGTGGCTACACCTTC
>TRBD1|.|TRBV10-3|TRBJ1-2
CAISEEDRVDGYTF
TGTGCCATCAGTGAGGAGGACAGGGTAGATGGCTACACCTTC
>TRBD2|many|TRBV12-3/TRBV12-4|TRBJ2-3
CASILGLASTDTQYF
TGTGCCAGCATCCTAGGACTAGCAAGCACAGATACGCAGTATTTT
>.|many|TRBV6-1|TRBJ1-1
CASSEEYSTEAFF
TGTGCCAGCAGTGAAGAGTATTCCACTGAAGCTTTCTTT